One sample yielded the 13 T cell receptor beta chains listed below, sequenced in a study of CD8 T cells in ankylosing spondylitis. TCRdb re-called the 5' RACE reads with MiXCR, one entry per CDR3 protein. This sample has about 240,000 distinct CDR3 sequences, with 8% to 11% found just once. Sequencing was done on a sample of blood, either unsorted or a sorted T cell fraction (not recorded which). The origin of the receptors is a male donor with ankylosing spondylitis or in good health (not recorded which).

The sample holds many counts of this clonotype. The chain recombines TRBV15 with TRBJ2-7, with unresolved D. Deletions cut 5 bases from V and 4 bases from J, with 12 bases between. Germline V gene sequence: CDR1 LNHNV, CDR2 YYDKDF (reference sequence). The CDR3 covers 13 residues. The CDR3 bases are TGTGCCACCAGCCCCAGAACTGTTTACGAGCAGTACTTC. Residues: CATSPRTVYEQYF.

This clonotype appeared a few times. This chain uses TRBV11-2 with TRBJ2-1; 14 bases are a match to TRBD2. Germline CDR1 is SGHAT and CDR2 is FQNNGV. The CDR3 sequence is 14 residues long. Germline trimming cut 8 bases from V and 8 bases from J; bases unmatched to any gene: 5. The CDR3 here is CASGGTSGSYEQFF. The CDR3 DNA is TGTGCCAGCGGCGGGACTAGCGGGAGTTATGAGCAGTTCTTC.

This clonotype was seen repeatedly, ten times or more. The gene calls are TRBV20-1 and TRBJ2-7; TRBD1 matches 9 bases. CDR1 is DFQATT and CDR2 is SNEGSKA in the germline V gene (reference sequence). V dropped 5 bases and J dropped 5; count of bases not matched to a gene: 7. This CDR3 spans 13 amino acids. In DNA, the CDR3 is TGCAGTGCTTGGGGACAGGGCCCGGACGAGCAGTACTTC. Translation gives CSAWGQGPDEQYF.

This clonotype was detected many times. The chain has TRBV20-1 and TRBJ2-7; no clear D gene. Between the trimmed V and J ends, which lost 5 bases and 3 bases, there was a span of 11 bases. Germline V CDR1 and CDR2: DFQATT, SNEGSKA (reference sequence). The CDR3 consists of 12 residues. The CDR3 sequence is CSAGIKGYEQYF. The CDR3 coding sequence is TGCAGTGCTGGCATAAAGGGCTACGAGCAGTACTTC.

The sample holds many counts of this clonotype. This rearrangement joins TRBV12-3 or TRBV12-4 to TRBJ2-5; D is possibly TRBD1 or TRBD2 (5 bases each). V was pared by 2 bases and J by 1 base, with 14 bases between. The CDR3 loop spans 16 amino acids. CDR3 bases: TGTGCCAGCAGTTTATGGGAGTGGGGGACCCAAGAGACCCAGTACTTC. This translates into CASSLWEWGTQETQYF.

The chain links TRBV6-2 or TRBV6-3 to TRBJ2-7, with D perhaps matching TRBD1 (6 bases). The germline gives CDR1 MNHEY, CDR2 SVGEGT. The V end was cut by 2 bases, the J end by 3 bases, with 11 bases between. The CDR3 extends over 14 amino acids. CDR3 in amino acids: CASSYGQRNYEQYF. CDR3 in DNA: TGTGCCAGCAGTTACGGACAGCGGAACTACGAGCAGTACTTC.

This clonotype was counted many times. This rearrangement joins TRBV5-6 to TRBJ2-3; a weak D match, TRBD1 (5 bases). V lost 7 bases and J lost 0, with 12 bases in between. The CDR3 is made up of 14 amino acids. Germline loops: CDR1 SGHDT, CDR2 YYEEEE. The CDR3 loop reads CASSTVTSTDTQYF. The CDR3 DNA reads TGTGCCAGCTCGACAGTGACTAGCACAGATACGCAGTATTTT.

This clonotype was seen at least ten times. The rearrangement joins TRBV2 to TRBJ1-5; D perhaps matches TRBD1 (5 bases). Germline V gene data show CDR1 as SNHLY and CDR2 as FYNNEI. Trimming removed 6 bases from V and 2 bases from J, with 23 bases in between. The CDR3 consists of 18 residues. The DNA of the CDR3 is TGTGCCAGCAGCCCCACTAAGAGGGGAAGATCGGGCAATCAGCCCCAGCATTTT. Protein: CASSPTKRGRSGNQPQHF.

This clonotype was picked up many times. The chain employs TRBV10-3 and TRBJ2-1; 7 positions match TRBD2. The CDR3 runs 15 residues. V shed 6 bases, J shed 2 bases, and the junction held 7 bases outside the gene matches. Germline loops: CDR1 ENHRY, CDR2 SYGVKD. Here the CDR3 reads CAIRGGERTYNEQFF. The CDR3 DNA is TGTGCCATCAGGGGGGGGGAGCGGACCTACAATGAGCAGTTCTTC.

This clonotype was observed at least ten times. This sequence joins TRBV30 and TRBJ1-2; D may be TRBD1 (6 bases). The V end lost 1 base, the J end lost 8 bases, and 14 bases lay between the germline ends. CDR3 length equals 13 residues. Germline V CDR1 and CDR2: GTSNPN, SVGIG (reference sequence). The CDR3 here is CAWSAGAARGYTF. CDR3 DNA: TGTGCCTGGAGTGCGGGGGCTGCCAGAGGCTACACCTTC.

Notes on this clonotype: This could be a read error, since a much larger clone is one nucleotide away. The chain is built from TRBV5-1 and TRBJ2-2; TRBD2 agrees at 11 bases. In germline, CDR1 is SGHRS, CDR2 YFSETQ. Germline trimming cut 3 bases from V and 10 bases from J; bases unmatched to any gene: 11. CDR3 length: 16 amino acids. CDR3 sequence reads: CASSWTSGRAGAELFF. CDR3 nucleotide sequence: TGCGCCAGCAGCTGGACTAGCGGGCGAGCTGGCGCGGAGCTGTTTTTT.

This clonotype was seen many times. The chain joins TRBV5-1 to TRBJ2-2, with D possibly TRBD1 on 5 matching bases. CDR3 length equals 13 residues. With 0 bases removed from V and 10 bases from J, the gap between germline ends came to 10 bases. The germline gives CDR1 SGHRS, CDR2 YFSETQ. The CDR3 coding sequence is TGCGCCAGCAGCTTGGTGGGGCCGGAGGAGCTGTTTTTT. It translates to CASSLVGPEELFF.

This clonotype has at least ten counts. The CDR3 nucleotides read TGTGCCAGCAGCGCTCACCTCGGGATATTGAACACTGAAGCTTTCTTT. Its translation is CASSAHLGILNTEAFF. The chain recombines TRBV9 with TRBJ1-1; D unclear. This CDR3 spans 16 amino acids. V gave up 3 bases and J gave up 0 bases, with 15 bases separating them. Germline V gene lookup returns CDR1 SGDLS and CDR2 YYNGEE.